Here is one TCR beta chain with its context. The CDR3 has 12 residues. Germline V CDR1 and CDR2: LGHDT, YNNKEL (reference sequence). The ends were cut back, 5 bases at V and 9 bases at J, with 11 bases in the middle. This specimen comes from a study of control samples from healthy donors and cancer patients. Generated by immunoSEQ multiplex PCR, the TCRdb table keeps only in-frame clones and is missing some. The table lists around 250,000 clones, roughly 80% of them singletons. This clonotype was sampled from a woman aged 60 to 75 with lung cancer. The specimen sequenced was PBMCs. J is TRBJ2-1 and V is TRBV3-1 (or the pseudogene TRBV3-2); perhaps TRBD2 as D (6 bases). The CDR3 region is CASSRREVEQFF. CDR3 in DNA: TGTGCCAGCAGCAGAAGGGAGGTTGAGCAGTTCTTC.